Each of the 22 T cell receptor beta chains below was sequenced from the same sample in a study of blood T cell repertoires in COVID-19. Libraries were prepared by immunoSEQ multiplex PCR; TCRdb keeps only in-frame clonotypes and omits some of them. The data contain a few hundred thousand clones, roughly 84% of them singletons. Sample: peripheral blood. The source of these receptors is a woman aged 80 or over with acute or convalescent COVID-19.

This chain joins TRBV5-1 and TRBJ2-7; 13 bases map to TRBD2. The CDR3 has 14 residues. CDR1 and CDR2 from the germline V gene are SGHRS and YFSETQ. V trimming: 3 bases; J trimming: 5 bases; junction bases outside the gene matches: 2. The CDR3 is CASSWGTSGDEQYF. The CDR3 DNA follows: TGCGCCAGCAGCTGGGGGACTAGCGGGGACGAGCAGTACTTC.

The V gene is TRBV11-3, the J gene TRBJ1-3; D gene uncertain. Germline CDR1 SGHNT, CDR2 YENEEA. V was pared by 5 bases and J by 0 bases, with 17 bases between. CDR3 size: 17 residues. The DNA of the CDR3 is TGTGCCAGCAGCCCCCACTCTTCGACAACCTCTGGAAACACCATATATTTT. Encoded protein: CASSPHSSTTSGNTIYF. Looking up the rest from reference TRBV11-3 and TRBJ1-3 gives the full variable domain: EAGVVQSPRYKIIEKKQPVAFWCNPISGHNTLYWYLQNLGQGPELLIRYENEEAVDDSQLPKDRFSAERLKGVDSTLKIQPAELGDSAVYLCASSPHSSTTSGNTIYFGEGSWLTVV.

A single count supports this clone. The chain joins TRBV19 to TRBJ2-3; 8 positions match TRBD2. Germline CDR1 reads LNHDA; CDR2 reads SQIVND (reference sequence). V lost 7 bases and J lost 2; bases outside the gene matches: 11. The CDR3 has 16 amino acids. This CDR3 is CASTQELAGITDTQYF. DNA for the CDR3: TGTGCCAGTACCCAAGAGTTAGCGGGGATCACAGATACGCAGTATTTT.

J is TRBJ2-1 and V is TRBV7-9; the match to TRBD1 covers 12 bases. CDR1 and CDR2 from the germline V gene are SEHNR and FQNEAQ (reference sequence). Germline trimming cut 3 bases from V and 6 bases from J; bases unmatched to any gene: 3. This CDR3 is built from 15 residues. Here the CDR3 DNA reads TGTGCCAGCAGCTTCGGGACAGGGGGCACCAATGAGCAGTTCTTC. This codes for CASSFGTGGTNEQFF.

CDR3 coding DNA: TGTGCCAGCAGCGTCCAGGGTTTGGATTCACCCCTCCACTTT. Translation gives CASSVQGLDSPLHF. The chain links TRBV5-4 to TRBJ1-6; tentatively, D is TRBD1 (5 bases). CDR3 length equals 14 residues. Germline V CDR1 and CDR2: SGHNT, YYREEE (reference sequence). V gave up 4 bases and J gave up 8 bases, with 13 bases separating them.

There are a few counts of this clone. CDR3 DNA sequence: TGCGCCAGCAGCCAAGTGCTATGGGCTAGCGGGGGGGCAAATGAGCAGTTCTTC. This codes for CASSQVLWASGGANEQFF. The genes are TRBV4-1 and TRBJ2-1, with 12 bases lining up with TRBD2. J gave up 7 bases and V 1 base, and 11 bases lay outside the gene matches. In germline, CDR1 is MGHRA, CDR2 YSYEKL. CDR3 length: 18 residues.

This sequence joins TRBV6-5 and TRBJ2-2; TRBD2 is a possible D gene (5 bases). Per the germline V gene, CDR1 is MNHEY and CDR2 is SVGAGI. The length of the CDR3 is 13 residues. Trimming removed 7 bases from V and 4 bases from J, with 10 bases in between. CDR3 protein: CASIRGSTGELFF. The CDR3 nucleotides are TGTGCCAGCATTAGAGGGTCCACCGGGGAGCTGTTTTTT.

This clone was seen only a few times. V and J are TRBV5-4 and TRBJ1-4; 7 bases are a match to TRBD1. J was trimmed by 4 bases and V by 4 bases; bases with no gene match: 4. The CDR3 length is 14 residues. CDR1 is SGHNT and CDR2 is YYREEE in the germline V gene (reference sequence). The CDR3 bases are TGTGCCAGCAGCCAGGGACAGAGTAATGAAAAACTGTTTTTT. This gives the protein CASSQGQSNEKLFF.

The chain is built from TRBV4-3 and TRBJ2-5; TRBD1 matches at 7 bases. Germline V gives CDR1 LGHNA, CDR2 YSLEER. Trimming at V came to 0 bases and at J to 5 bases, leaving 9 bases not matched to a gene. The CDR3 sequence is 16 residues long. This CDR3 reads CASSQDEQGIRETQYF. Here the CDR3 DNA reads TGCGCCAGCAGCCAAGACGAACAGGGGATCCGCGAGACCCAGTACTTC.

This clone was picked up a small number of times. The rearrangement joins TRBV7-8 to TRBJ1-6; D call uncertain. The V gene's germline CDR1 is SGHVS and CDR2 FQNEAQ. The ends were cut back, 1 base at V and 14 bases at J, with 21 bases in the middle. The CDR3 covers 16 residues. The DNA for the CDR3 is TGTGCCAGCAGCTTAGAAGATGCGGCCACTGCAATCACCCTCCACTTT. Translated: CASSLEDAATAITLHF. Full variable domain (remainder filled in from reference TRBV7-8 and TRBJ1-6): GAGVSQSPRYKVAKRGQDVALRCDPISGHVSLFWYQQALGQGPEFLTYFQNEAQLDKSGLPSDRFFAERPEGSVSTLKIQRTQQEDSAVYLCASSLEDAATAITLHFGNGTRLTVT.

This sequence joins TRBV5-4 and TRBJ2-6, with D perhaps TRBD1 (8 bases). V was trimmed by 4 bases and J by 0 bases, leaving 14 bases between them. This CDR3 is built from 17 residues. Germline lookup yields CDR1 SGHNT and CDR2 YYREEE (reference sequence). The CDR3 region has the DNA TGTGCCAGCAGCCGGGGGGACAGGACCTCTGGGGCCAACGTCCTGACTTTC. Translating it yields CASSRGDRTSGANVLTF.

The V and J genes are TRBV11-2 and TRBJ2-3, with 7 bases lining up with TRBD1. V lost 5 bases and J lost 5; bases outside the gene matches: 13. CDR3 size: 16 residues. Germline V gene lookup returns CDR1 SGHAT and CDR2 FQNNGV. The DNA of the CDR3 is TGTGCCAGCAGCGGATCCCGGGACAGTAACGGAGATACGCAGTATTTT. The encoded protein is CASSGSRDSNGDTQYF.

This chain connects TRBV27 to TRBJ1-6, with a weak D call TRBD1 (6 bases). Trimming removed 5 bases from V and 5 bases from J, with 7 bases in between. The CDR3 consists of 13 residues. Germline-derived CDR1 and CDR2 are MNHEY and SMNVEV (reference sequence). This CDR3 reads CASSRQDNSPLHF. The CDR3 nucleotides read TGTGCCAGCAGTCGACAGGATAATTCACCCCTCCACTTT.

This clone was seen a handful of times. The CDR3 here is CASNQENGEQYF. The DNA for the CDR3 is TGTGCCAGCAACCAAGAGAATGGTGAGCAGTACTTC. The rearrangement links TRBV9 to TRBJ2-7, with D unclear. The CDR3 spans 12 residues. CDR1 and CDR2 (germline): SGDLS, YYNGEE. With 6 bases removed from V and 7 bases from J, the gap between germline ends came to 14 bases.

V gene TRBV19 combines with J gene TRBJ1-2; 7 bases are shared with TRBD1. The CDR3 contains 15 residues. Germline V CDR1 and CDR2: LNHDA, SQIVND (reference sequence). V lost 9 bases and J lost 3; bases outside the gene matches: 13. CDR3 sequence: CASSPGGGVYYGYTF. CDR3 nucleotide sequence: TGTGCCAGCAGCCCGGGAGGGGGCGTTTACTATGGCTACACCTTC.

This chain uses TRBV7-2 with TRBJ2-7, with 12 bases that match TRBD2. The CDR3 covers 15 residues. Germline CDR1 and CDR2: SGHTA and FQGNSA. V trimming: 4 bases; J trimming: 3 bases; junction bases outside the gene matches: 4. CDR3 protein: CASSSLAGGLYEQYF. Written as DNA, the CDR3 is TGTGCCAGCAGCTCCCTAGCGGGGGGGCTCTACGAGCAGTACTTC.

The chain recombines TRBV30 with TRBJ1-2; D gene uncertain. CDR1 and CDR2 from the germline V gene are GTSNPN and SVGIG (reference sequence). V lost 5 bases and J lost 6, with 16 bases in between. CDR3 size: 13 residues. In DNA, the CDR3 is TGTGCCTGGCAGCCCCGGGAGTTGAATGGCTACACCTTC. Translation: CAWQPRELNGYTF.

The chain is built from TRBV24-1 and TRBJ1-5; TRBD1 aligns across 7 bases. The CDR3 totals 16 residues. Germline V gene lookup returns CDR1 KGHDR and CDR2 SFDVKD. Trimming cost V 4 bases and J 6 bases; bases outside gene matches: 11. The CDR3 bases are TGTGCCACCAGTGACTCCGTAAGGGGGCCGAGTCAGCCCCAGCATTTT. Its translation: CATSDSVRGPSQPQHF.

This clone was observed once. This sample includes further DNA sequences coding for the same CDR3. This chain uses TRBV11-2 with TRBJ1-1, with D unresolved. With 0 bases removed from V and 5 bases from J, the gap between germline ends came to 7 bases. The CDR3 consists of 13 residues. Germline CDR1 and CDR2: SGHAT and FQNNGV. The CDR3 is CASSLERGTEAFF. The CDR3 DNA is TGTGCCAGCAGCTTAGAAAGAGGGACTGAAGCTTTCTTT.

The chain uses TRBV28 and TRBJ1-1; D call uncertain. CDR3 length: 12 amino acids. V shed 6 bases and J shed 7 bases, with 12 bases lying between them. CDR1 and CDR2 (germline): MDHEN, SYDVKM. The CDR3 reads CASSPTQYEAFF. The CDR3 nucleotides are TGTGCCAGCAGCCCGACACAGTATGAAGCTTTCTTT.

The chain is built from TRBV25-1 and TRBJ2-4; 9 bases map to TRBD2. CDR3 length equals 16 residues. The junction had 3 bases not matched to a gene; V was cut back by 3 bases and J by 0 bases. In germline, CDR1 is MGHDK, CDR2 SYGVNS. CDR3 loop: CASSETSGLAKNIQYF. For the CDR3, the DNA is TGTGCCAGCAGTGAGACTAGCGGACTAGCCAAAAACATTCAGTACTTC.

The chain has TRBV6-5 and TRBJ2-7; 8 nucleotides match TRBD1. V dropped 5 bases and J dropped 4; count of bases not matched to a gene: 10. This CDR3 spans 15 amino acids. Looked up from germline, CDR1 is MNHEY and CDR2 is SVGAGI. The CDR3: CASSRYRDRNYEQYF. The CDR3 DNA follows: TGTGCCAGCAGTAGATACAGGGACAGGAATTACGAGCAGTACTTC.